In this sample, the clone carrying this TCR beta chain turned up a few times. Its antigen remains unknown. Germline V gene data show CDR1 as SQVTM and CDR2 as ANQGSEA. CDR3 length: 14 residues. Trimming removed 5 bases at V and 1 base at J, with 15 bases between. This entry comes from a study of yellow fever vaccine responses in identical twins. Study findings and constraints: Vaccine-induced T cell responses in twins were reportedly observed to appear partly convergent, partly personalized.

TCRdb ran MiXCR on the RT-PCR reads and lists one entry per CDR3 protein. The data contain 3,000 to 4,000 distinct CDR3 sequences, almost 85% of them singletons. This TCR came from a young woman who received the yellow fever vaccine. Source: T cells from blood (PBMCs), unsorted or a sorted subset (not recorded which), taken before or after yellow fever vaccination (not recorded which). The rearrangement joins TRBV29-1 to TRBJ2-7, with D perhaps being TRBD1 or TRBD2 (5 bases each). CDR3 nucleotides: TGCAGCGTTAACTGGCAGGGACGTTCCTACGAGCAGTACTTC. It encodes CSVNWQGRSYEQYF.